This T cell receptor beta chain originates from a study of blood T cell repertoires in COVID-19. Germline V gives CDR1 DFQATT, CDR2 SNEGSKA (reference sequence). The CDR3 extends over 12 amino acids. The V end was cut by 3 bases, the J end by 8 bases, with 11 bases between. Using immunoSEQ multiplex PCR, the repertoire was profiled, and TCRdb retains in-frame clones only, with some absent. The table includes some 100,000 clones, around 72% detected once. Sequences were obtained from peripheral blood. This receptor was identified in an older man with COVID-19, enrolled during active disease. The V and J genes are TRBV20-1 and TRBJ2-1; D call uncertain. This CDR3 is CSASGETDEQFF. The DNA for the CDR3 is TGCAGTGCTAGTGGAGAGACTGATGAGCAGTTCTTC.